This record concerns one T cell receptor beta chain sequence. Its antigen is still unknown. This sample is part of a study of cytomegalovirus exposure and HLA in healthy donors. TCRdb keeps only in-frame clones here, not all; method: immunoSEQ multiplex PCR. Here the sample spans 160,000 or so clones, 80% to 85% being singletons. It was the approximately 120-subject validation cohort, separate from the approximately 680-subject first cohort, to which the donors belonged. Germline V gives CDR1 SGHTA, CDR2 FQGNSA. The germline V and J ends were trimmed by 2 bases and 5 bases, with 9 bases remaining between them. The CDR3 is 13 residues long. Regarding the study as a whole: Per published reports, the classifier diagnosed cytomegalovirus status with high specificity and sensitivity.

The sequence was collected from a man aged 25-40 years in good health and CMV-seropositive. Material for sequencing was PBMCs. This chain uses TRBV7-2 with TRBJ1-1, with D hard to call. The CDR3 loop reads CASSLPSMTEAFF. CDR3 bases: TGTGCCAGCAGCTTACCCTCTATGACTGAAGCTTTCTTT.